This T cell receptor (beta chain) comes out of a study of shared clonotypes between healthy human individuals. Study observations and caveats: Investigators collected only blood, and repertoires in tissues likely differ.

Assay: immunoSEQ multiplex PCR; the TCRdb copy retains only in-frame clones and omits some. The sample carries around 1,900,000 clones, 80% to 95% recorded once. The naive CD8 subset, CD45RO-negative cells positively selected for CCR7, excluded terminally differentiated effector memory CD45RA+ cells. This clone was recorded a few times. Antigen: not known. This receptor was obtained from a man between 18 and 35 years old in good health. Some clones in this sample may be carry-over from other donors' samples. The sample consisted of naive CD8+ T cells from PBMCs.

CDR3 protein: CASSRDREGSNQPQHF. CDR3 bases: TGTGCCAGCAGCCGGGACAGGGAGGGTAGCAATCAGCCCCAGCATTTT. The rearrangement joins TRBV4-2 to TRBJ1-5, with TRBD1 matching 9 bases. With V trimmed by 4 bases and J by 0 bases, 4 bases remained unmatched. Germline V CDR1 and CDR2: LGHNA, YNFKEQ. The CDR3 sequence is 16 residues long.